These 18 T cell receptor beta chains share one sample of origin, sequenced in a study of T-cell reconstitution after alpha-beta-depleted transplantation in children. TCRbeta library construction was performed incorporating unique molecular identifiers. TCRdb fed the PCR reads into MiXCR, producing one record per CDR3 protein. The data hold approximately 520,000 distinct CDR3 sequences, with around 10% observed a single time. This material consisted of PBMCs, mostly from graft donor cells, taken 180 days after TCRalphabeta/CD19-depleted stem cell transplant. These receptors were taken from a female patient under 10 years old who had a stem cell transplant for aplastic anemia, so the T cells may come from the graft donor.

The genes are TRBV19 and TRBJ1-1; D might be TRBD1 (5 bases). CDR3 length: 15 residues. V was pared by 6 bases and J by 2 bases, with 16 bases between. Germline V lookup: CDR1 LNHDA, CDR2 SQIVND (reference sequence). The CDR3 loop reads CASRGWGSGNTEAFF. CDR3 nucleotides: TGTGCCAGTAGGGGCTGGGGGAGCGGAAACACTGAAGCTTTCTTT.

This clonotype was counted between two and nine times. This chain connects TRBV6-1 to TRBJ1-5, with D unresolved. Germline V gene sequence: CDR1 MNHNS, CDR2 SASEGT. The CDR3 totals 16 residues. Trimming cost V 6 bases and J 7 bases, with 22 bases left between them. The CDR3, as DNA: TGTGCCAGCAGCCCCTTTTTGAGTTCCCCAAGGCAGCCCCAGCATTTT. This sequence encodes CASSPFLSSPRQPQHF.

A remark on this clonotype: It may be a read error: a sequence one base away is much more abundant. The CDR3: CSVPGGGPNTEAFF. DNA of the CDR3: TGCAGCGTCCCCGGGGGGGGACCTAACACTGAAGCTTTCTTT. The chain couples TRBV29-1 to TRBJ1-1; tentatively, D is TRBD1 (5 bases). Trimming cost V 6 bases and J 2 bases, with 16 bases left between them. The germline V gene encodes CDR1 SQVTM and CDR2 ANQGSEA. The CDR3 has 14 residues.

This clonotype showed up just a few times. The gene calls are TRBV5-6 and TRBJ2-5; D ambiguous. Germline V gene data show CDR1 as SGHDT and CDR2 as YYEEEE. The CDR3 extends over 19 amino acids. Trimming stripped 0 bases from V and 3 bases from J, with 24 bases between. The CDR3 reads CASSLGQRWTAGPEETQYF. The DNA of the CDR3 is TGTGCCAGCAGCTTGGGCCAACGGTGGACGGCCGGTCCCGAAGAGACCCAGTACTTC.

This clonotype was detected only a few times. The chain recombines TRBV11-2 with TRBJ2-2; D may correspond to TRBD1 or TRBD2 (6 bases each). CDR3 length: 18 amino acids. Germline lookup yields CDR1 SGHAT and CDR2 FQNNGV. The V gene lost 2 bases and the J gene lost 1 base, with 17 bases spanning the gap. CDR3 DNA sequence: TGTGCCAGCAGCTTAAGGGGGAGGCAGGCGTTGAACACCGGGGAGCTGTTTTTT. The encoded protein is CASSLRGRQALNTGELFF.

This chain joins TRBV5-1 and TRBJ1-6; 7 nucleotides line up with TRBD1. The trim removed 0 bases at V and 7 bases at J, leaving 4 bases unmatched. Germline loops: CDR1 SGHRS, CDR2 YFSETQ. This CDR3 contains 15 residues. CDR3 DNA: TGCGCCAGCAGCTTGGGCGGGACAGTGAATTCACCCCTCCACTTT. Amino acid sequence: CASSLGGTVNSPLHF.

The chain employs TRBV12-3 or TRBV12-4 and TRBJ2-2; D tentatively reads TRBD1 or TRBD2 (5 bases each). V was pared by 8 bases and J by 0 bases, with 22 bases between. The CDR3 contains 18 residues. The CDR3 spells CASRGNDFARANTGELFF. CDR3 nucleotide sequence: TGTGCCAGCCGGGGCAACGATTTTGCTCGCGCGAACACCGGGGAGCTGTTTTTT.

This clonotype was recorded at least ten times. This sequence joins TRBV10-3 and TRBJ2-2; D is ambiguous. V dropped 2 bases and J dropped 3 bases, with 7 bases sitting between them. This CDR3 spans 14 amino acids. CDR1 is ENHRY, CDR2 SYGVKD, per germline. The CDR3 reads CAISEPSDTGELFF. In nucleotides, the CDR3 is TGTGCCATCAGTGAGCCCTCAGACACCGGGGAGCTGTTTTTT.

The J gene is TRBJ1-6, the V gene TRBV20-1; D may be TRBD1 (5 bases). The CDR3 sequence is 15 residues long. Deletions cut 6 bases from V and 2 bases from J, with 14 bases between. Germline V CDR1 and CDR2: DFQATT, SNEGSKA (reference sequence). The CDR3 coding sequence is TGCAGTGCCAAGCGGGGGGTTACCTATAATTCACCCCTCCACTTT. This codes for CSAKRGVTYNSPLHF.

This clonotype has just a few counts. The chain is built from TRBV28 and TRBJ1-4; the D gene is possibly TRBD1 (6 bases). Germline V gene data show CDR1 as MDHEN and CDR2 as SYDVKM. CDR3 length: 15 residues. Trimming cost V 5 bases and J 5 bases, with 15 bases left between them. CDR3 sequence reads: CASSPAGTSNEKLFF. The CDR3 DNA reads TGTGCCAGCAGTCCCGCCGGGACATCCAATGAAAAACTGTTTTTT.

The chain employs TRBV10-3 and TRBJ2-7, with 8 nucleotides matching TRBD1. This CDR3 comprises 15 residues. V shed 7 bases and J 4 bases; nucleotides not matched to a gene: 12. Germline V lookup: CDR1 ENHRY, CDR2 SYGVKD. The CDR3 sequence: CAITSPTGVQYEQYF. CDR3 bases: TGTGCCATCACCTCCCCGACAGGGGTACAATACGAGCAGTACTTC.

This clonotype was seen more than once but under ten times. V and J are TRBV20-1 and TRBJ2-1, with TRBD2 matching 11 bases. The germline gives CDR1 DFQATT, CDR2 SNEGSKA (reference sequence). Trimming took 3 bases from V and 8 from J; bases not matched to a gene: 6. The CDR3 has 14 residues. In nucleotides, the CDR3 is TGCAGTGCTAGGGTGGCTAGCGGGGGGTATGAGCAGTTCTTC. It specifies CSARVASGGYEQFF.

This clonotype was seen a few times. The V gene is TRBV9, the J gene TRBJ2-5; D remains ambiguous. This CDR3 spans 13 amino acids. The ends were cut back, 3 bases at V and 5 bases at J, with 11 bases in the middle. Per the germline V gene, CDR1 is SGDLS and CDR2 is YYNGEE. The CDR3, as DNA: TGTGCCAGCAGCGCCCTCGGCAGGGAGACCCAGTACTTC. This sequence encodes CASSALGRETQYF.

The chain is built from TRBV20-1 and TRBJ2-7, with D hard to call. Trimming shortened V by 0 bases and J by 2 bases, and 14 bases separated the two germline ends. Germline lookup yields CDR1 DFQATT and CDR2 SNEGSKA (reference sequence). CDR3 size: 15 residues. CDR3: CSARDLQGYPYEQYF. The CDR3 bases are TGCAGTGCTAGAGATCTCCAAGGGTACCCCTACGAGCAGTACTTC.

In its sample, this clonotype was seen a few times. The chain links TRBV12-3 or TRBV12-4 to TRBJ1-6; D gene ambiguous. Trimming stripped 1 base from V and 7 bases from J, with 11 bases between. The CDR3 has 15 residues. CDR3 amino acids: CASSLVRSTNSPLHF. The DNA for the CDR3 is TGTGCCAGCAGTTTAGTCAGGAGTACCAATTCACCCCTCCACTTT.

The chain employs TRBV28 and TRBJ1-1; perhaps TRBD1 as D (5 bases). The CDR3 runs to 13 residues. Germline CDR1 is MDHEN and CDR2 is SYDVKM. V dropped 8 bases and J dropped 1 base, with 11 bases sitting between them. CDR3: CASLGRGNTEAFF. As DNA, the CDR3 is TGTGCCAGCCTGGGACGGGGGAACACTGAAGCTTTCTTT.

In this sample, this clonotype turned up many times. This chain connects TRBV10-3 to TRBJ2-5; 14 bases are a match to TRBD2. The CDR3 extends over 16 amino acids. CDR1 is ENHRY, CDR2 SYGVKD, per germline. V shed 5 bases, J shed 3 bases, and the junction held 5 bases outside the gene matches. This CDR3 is CAISPPGLAGEETQYF. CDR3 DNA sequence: TGTGCCATCAGTCCCCCGGGACTAGCGGGAGAAGAGACCCAGTACTTC.

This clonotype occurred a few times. DNA of the CDR3: TGTGCCAGCAGTTTAGGGGACAGGGGTTCCTACGAGCAGTACTTC. Translation: CASSLGDRGSYEQYF. The genes are TRBV28 and TRBJ2-7; 10 bases line up with TRBD1. V shed 2 bases and J 1 base; nucleotides not matched to a gene: 2. The CDR3 is 15 amino acids. Germline V gene lookup returns CDR1 MDHEN and CDR2 SYDVKM.